This T cell receptor (beta chain) was identified during a study of PD-1 blockade in mismatch repair-deficient tumors. A word on this clone: Its antigen is undetermined.

Trimming removed 5 bases at V and 1 base at J, with 9 bases between. In germline, CDR1 is SGHTA, CDR2 FQGTGA. The CDR3 runs to 15 residues. Findings of the study overall: After pembrolizumab, tumor-resident clones rose rapidly, then generally contracted before radiologic responses.

Generated by immunoSEQ multiplex PCR, the TCRdb table keeps only in-frame clones and is missing some. The sample contains 76,000 or so clones, more than 80% of which appear only once. The sequence came from an adult with mismatch repair-deficient cancer. Sequenced material: peripheral blood, taken 44 weeks after starting pembrolizumab. The chain carries TRBV7-3 and TRBJ2-6, with D perhaps matching TRBD1 or TRBD2 (5 bases each). CDR3 DNA sequence: TGTGCCAGCAGCCTCAGGGAGTCTGGGGCCAACGTCCTGACTTTC. Its translation: CASSLRESGANVLTF.